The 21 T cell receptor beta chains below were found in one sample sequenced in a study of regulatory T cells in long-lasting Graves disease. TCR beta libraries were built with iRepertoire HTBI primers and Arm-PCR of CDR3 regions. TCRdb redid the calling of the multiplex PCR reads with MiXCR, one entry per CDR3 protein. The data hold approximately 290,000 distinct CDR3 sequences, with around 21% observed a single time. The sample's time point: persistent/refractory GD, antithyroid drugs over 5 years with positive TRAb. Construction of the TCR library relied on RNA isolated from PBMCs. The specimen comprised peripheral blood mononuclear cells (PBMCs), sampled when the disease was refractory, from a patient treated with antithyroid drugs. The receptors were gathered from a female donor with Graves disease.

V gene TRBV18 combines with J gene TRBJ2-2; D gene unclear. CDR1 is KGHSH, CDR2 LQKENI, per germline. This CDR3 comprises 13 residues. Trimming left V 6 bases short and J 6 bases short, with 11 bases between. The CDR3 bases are TGTGCCAGCTCGCCCCGGCATCCCGGGGAGCTGTTTTTT. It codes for CASSPRHPGELFF.

This chain's CDR3 is CASSLGRDYSYEQYF. The CDR3 nucleotides are TGTGCCAGCAGTTTAGGCCGGGACTACTCCTACGAGCAGTACTTC. This chain connects TRBV28 to TRBJ2-7; 7 bases fit TRBD2. Trimming took 2 bases from V and 0 from J; bases not matched to a gene: 4. Germline V gene data show CDR1 as MDHEN and CDR2 as SYDVKM. The CDR3 has 15 residues.

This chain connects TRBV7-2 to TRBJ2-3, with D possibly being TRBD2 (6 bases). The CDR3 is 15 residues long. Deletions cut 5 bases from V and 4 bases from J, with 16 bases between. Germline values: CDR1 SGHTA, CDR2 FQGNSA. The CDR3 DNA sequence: TGTGCCAGCAGCCTGCAGACTAGGTTGTCAGATACGCAGTATTTT. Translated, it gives CASSLQTRLSDTQYF.

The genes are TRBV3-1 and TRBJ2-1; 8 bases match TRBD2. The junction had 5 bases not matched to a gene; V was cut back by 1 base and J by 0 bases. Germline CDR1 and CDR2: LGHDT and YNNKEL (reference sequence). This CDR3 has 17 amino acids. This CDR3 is CASSQALAGHSYNEQFF. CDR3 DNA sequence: TGTGCCAGCAGCCAAGCGCTAGCGGGCCACTCCTACAATGAGCAGTTCTTC.

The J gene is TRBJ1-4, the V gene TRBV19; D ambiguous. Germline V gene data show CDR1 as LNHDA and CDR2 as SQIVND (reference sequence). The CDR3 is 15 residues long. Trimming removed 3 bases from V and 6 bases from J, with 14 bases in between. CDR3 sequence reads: CASSIDRSGHEKLFF. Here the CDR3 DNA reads TGTGCCAGTAGTATTGACCGAAGTGGACATGAAAAACTGTTTTTT.

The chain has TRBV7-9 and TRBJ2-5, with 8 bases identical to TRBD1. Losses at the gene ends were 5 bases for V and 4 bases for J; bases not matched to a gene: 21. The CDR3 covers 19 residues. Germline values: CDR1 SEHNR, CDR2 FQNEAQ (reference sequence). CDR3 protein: CASSQDLESEGTGGETQYF. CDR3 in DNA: TGTGCCAGCAGCCAAGATCTAGAATCAGAGGGAACAGGGGGAGAGACCCAGTACTTC.

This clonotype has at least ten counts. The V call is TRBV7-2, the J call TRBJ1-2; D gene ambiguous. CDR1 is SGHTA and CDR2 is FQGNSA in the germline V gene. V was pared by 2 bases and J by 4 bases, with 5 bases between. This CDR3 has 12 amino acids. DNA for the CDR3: TGTGCCAGCAGCTTATGGACCTATGGCTACACCTTC. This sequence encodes CASSLWTYGYTF.

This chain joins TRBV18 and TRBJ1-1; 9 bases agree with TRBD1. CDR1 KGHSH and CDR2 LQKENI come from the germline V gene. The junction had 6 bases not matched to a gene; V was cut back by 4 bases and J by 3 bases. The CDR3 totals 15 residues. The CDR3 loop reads CASSHPGQGHTEAFF. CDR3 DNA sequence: TGTGCCAGCTCACATCCGGGACAGGGCCACACTGAAGCTTTCTTT.

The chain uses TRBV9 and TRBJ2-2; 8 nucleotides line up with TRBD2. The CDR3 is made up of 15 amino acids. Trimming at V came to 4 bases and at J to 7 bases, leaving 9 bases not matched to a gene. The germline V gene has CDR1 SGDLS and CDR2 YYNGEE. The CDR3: CASSLDQREFGELFF. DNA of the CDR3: TGTGCCAGCAGCCTTGACCAGCGGGAGTTCGGGGAGCTGTTTTTT.

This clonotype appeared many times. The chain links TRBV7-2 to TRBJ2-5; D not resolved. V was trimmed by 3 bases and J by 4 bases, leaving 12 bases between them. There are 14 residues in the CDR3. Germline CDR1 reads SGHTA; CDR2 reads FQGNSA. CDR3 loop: CASSLVGSLETQYF. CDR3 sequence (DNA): TGTGCCAGCAGCTTGGTAGGGTCCCTAGAGACCCAGTACTTC.

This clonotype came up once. The CDR3 is CASSLTLAGVGEQFF. CDR3 nucleotide sequence: TGTGCCAGCAGTTTAACCTTAGCGGGAGTCGGCGAGCAGTTCTTC. The chain uses TRBV28 and TRBJ2-1; 9 bases map to TRBD2. V lost 2 bases, J lost 10 bases, and 9 bases stayed unmatched. Germline CDR1 is MDHEN and CDR2 is SYDVKM. The length of the CDR3 is 15 residues.

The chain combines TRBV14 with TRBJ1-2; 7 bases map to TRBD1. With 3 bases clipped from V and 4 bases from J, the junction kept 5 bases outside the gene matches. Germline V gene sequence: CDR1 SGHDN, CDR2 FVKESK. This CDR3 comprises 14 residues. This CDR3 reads CASSQATGIYGYTF. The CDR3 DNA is TGTGCCAGCAGCCAGGCGACAGGGATCTATGGCTACACCTTC. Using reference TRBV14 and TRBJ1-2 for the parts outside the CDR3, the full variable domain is EAGVTQFPSHSVIEKGQTVTLRCDPISGHDNLYWYRRVMGKEIKFLLHFVKESKQDESGMPNNRFLAERTGGTYSTLKVQPAELEDSGVYFCASSQATGIYGYTFGSGTRLTVV.

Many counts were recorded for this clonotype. Here the CDR3 reads CSAPRTDYGYTF. CDR3 nucleotide sequence: TGCAGTGCTCCGCGGACGGACTATGGCTACACCTTC. V and J are TRBV20-1 and TRBJ1-2; D ambiguous. The CDR3 runs 12 residues. With 5 bases removed from V and 3 bases from J, the gap between germline ends came to 10 bases. The V gene's germline CDR1 is DFQATT and CDR2 SNEGSKA (reference sequence).

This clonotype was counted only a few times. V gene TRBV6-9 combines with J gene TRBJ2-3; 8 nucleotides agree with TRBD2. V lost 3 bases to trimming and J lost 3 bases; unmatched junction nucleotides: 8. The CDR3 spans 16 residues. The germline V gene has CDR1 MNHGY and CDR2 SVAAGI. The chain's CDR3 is CASSYSGLAGTDTQYF. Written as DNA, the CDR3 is TGTGCCAGCAGTTACTCCGGCCTAGCGGGTACAGATACGCAGTATTTT.

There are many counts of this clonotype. The CDR3 reads CASSRTWNTGELFF. CDR3 sequence (DNA): TGTGCCAGCAGCCGCACCTGGAACACCGGGGAGCTGTTTTTT. V and J are TRBV7-2 and TRBJ2-2, with D hard to call. The CDR3 is 14 residues long. V lost 5 bases and J lost 1, with 8 bases in between. CDR1 and CDR2 (germline): SGHTA, FQGNSA.

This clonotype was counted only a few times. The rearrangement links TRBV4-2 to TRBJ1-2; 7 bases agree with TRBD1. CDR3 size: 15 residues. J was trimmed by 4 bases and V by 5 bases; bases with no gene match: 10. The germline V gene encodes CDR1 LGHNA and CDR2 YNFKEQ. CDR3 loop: CASSDFAGDSYGYTF. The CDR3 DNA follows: TGTGCCAGCAGCGATTTCGCCGGGGACAGCTATGGCTACACCTTC.

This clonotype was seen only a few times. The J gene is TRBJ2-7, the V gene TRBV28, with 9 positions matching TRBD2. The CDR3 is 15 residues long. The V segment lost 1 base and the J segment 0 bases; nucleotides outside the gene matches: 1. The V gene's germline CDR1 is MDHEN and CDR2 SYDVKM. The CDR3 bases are TGTGCCAGCAGTTTATATAGCGGGAGCTCCTACGAGCAGTACTTC. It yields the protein CASSLYSGSSYEQYF.

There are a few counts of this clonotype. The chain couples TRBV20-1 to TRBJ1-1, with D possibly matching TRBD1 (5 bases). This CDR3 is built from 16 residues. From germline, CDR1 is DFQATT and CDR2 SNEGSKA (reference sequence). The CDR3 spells CTPFNPPREGNTEAFF. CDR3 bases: TGCACCCCCTTCAATCCACCCAGGGAAGGGAACACTGAAGCTTTCTTT.

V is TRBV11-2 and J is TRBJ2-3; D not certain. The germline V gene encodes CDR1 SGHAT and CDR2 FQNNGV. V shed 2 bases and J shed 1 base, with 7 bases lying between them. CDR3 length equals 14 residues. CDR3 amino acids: CASSLYVGTDTQYF. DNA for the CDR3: TGTGCCAGCAGCTTATACGTGGGCACAGATACGCAGTATTTT.

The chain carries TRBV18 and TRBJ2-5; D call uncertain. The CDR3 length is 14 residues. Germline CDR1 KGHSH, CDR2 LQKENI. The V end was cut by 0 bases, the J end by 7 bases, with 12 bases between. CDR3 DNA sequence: TGTGCCAGCTCACCACCGGGAACTCCAGGGACCCAGTACTTC. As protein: CASSPPGTPGTQYF. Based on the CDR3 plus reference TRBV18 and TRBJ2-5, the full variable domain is NAGVMQNPRHLVRRRGQEARLRCSPMKGHSHVYWYRQLPEEGLKFMVYLQKENIIDESGMPKERFSAEFPKEGPSILRIQQVVRGDSAAYFCASSPPGTPGTQYFGPGTRLLVL.

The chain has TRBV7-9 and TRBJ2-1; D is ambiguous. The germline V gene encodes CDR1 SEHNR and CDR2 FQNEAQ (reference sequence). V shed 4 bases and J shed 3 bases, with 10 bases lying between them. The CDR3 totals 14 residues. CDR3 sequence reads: CASSSLVGYNEQFF. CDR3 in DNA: TGTGCCAGCAGCTCGCTCGTGGGCTACAATGAGCAGTTCTTC.